This entry lists 24 T cell receptor beta chains sequenced from one sample in a study of stem cell transplantation in POMP-related autoinflammatory disease. Method: immunoSEQ multiplex PCR; TCRdb's copy keeps in-frame clones and lacks some. Among hundreds of clones listed, around 82% were seen once. Source: CD4+ follicular helper T cells (Tfh) from PBMCs, taken before stem cell transplantation. Receptor source: a human donor with POMP-related autoinflammation and immune dysregulation (PRAID).

The V call is TRBV4-1, the J call TRBJ1-4; D is possibly TRBD1 (5 bases). Germline loops: CDR1 MGHRA, CDR2 YSYEKL. The CDR3 length is 14 residues. V gave up 4 bases and J gave up 8 bases, with 14 bases separating them. CDR3 residues: CASSPTMGDEKLFF. In DNA, the CDR3 is TGCGCCAGCAGCCCCACGATGGGGGACGAAAAACTGTTTTTT.

V is TRBV2 and J is TRBJ1-1, with a possible D match to TRBD1 (6 bases). Per the germline V gene, CDR1 is SNHLY and CDR2 is FYNNEI. The V and J ends lost 6 bases and 3 bases respectively, with 14 bases between them. This CDR3 contains 14 residues. CDR3 amino acids: CASRIEQGHTEAFF. CDR3 coding DNA: TGTGCCAGCAGAATTGAACAGGGCCACACTGAAGCTTTCTTT.

As concerns this clone: It is likely a read error, because the conserved phenylalanine at the end of the CDR3 is missing. It is unclear where the CDR3 begins or ends on the DNA, so no DNA is shown, and the CDR3 is as TCRdb lists it. The genes are TRBV7-7 and TRBJ2-6; the table's D call, TRBD2, has no DNA check behind it. In germline, CDR1 is SSHAT, CDR2 FNYEAQ (reference sequence). The CDR3 length equals 12 residues, ends included. CDR3: CASSTSTKCHKV.

The chain employs TRBV6-4 and TRBJ1-5; a weak D match, TRBD1 (5 bases). The CDR3 is 17 residues long. V lost 1 base and J 0 bases, leaving 13 bases between the germline ends. Germline CDR1 and CDR2: MRHNA and SNTAGT. Written as DNA, the CDR3 is TGTGCCAGCAGTGACTTATTCAGGGACCTTAGCAATCAGCCCCAGCATTTT. This translates into CASSDLFRDLSNQPQHF.

The V and J genes are TRBV20-1 and TRBJ1-3; D ambiguous. The germline V gene has CDR1 DFQATT and CDR2 SNEGSKA (reference sequence). V was shortened by 6 bases and J by 4 bases, with 7 bases between the two germline ends. The CDR3 runs to 11 residues. The DNA for the CDR3 is TGCAGTGCGTCACAGGGAAACACCATATATTTT. Translated, it gives CSASQGNTIYF.

This sequence joins TRBV18 and TRBJ2-7; D tentatively fits TRBD1 or TRBD2 (5 bases each). Germline V gene lookup returns CDR1 KGHSH and CDR2 LQKENI. This CDR3 contains 13 residues. The V end was cut by 5 bases, the J end by 4 bases, with 12 bases between. CDR3 sequence: CASSAGAEYEQYF. CDR3 sequence (DNA): TGTGCCAGCTCAGCCGGGGCGGAATACGAGCAGTACTTC.

The V and J genes are TRBV18 and TRBJ2-3; TRBD2 agrees at 13 bases. This CDR3 comprises 15 residues. V lost 5 bases and J lost 4; bases outside the gene matches: 3. Germline lookup yields CDR1 KGHSH and CDR2 LQKENI. The CDR3 region has the DNA TGTGCCAGCTCATCAGGACTAGCGGGAGCAGATACGCAGTATTTT. Translated: CASSSGLAGADTQYF.

This clone has just a few counts. This chain's CDR3 is CASSSDSSNEKLFF. The CDR3 DNA sequence: TGTGCCAGCAGCTCGGACAGTTCGAATGAAAAACTGTTTTTT. V gene TRBV5-4 combines with J gene TRBJ1-4; D is perhaps TRBD1 (6 bases). Germline values: CDR1 SGHNT, CDR2 YYREEE (reference sequence). V lost 3 bases and J lost 5, with 11 bases in between. The CDR3 is made up of 14 amino acids.

The V gene is TRBV7-3, the J gene TRBJ2-5; perhaps TRBD1 as D (6 bases). Germline V CDR1 and CDR2: SGHTA, FQGTGA. Trimming took off 3 bases at V and 3 bases at J, with 8 bases between the two ends. There are 13 residues in the CDR3. The CDR3 spells CASSLNREETQYF. CDR3 sequence (DNA): TGTGCCAGCAGCTTGAACAGGGAAGAGACCCAGTACTTC.

V gene TRBV5-1 combines with J gene TRBJ2-7, with 10 bases matching TRBD2. Trimming took 0 bases from V and 2 from J; bases not matched to a gene: 2. The V gene's germline CDR1 is SGHRS and CDR2 YFSETQ. The CDR3 covers 15 residues. The chain's CDR3 is CASSLGSGRAYEQYF. The CDR3, as DNA: TGCGCCAGCAGCTTGGGGAGCGGGAGGGCCTACGAGCAGTACTTC.

The V call is TRBV18, the J call TRBJ1-5; 9 nucleotides match TRBD1. The junction had 0 bases not matched to a gene; V was cut back by 4 bases and J by 5 bases. CDR1 KGHSH and CDR2 LQKENI come from the germline V gene. This CDR3 comprises 13 residues. The DNA for the CDR3 is TGTGCCAGCTCACGACAGGGGGATCAGCCCCAGCATTTT. Translating gives CASSRQGDQPQHF.

This chain links TRBV6-1 with TRBJ2-3, with 13 bases aligning to TRBD2. The length of the CDR3 is 15 residues. Losses at the gene ends were 5 bases for V and 5 bases for J; bases not matched to a gene: 4. The germline V gene encodes CDR1 MNHNS and CDR2 SASEGT. The CDR3 region is CASSLGLAGVDTQYF. CDR3 nucleotides: TGTGCCAGCAGTCTCGGACTAGCGGGAGTAGATACGCAGTATTTT.

This clone has a single count. V usage is TRBV27 and J usage is TRBJ2-1; 8 nucleotides agree with TRBD2. J lost 0 bases, V lost 5 bases, and 9 bases had no gene match. Germline-derived CDR1 and CDR2 are MNHEY and SMNVEV (reference sequence). This CDR3 comprises 17 residues. DNA for the CDR3: TGTGCCAGCAGTACCCCGGGACTAGGTCACTCCTACAATGAGCAGTTCTTC. It translates to CASSTPGLGHSYNEQFF.

The rearrangement joins TRBV29-1 to TRBJ2-4; 14 nucleotides match TRBD2. The CDR3 is 18 residues long. CDR1 and CDR2 from the germline V gene are SQVTM and ANQGSEA. After removal of 7 bases from V and 0 bases from J, the junction contained 11 bases not matched to a gene. The CDR3 sequence: CSAAGTSGGHIAKNIQYF. The CDR3 nucleotides read TGCAGCGCTGCCGGGACTAGCGGGGGCCATATAGCCAAAAACATTCAGTACTTC. The full variable domain, its missing parts supplied by reference TRBV29-1 and TRBJ2-4, is SAVISQKPSRDICQRGTSLTIQCQVDSQVTMMFWYRQQPGQSLTLIATANQGSEATYESGFVIDKFPISRPNLTFSTLTVSNMSPEDSSIYLCSAAGTSGGHIAKNIQYFGAGTRLSVL.

The chain recombines TRBV5-4 with TRBJ2-7; 13 bases agree with TRBD2. There are 17 residues in the CDR3. Trimming cost V 3 bases and J 2 bases; bases outside gene matches: 8. In germline, CDR1 is SGHNT, CDR2 YYREEE (reference sequence). CDR3 DNA sequence: TGTGCCAGCAGCTCCGGACTAGCGGGAGAAACGGCCTACGAGCAGTACTTC. Its translation: CASSSGLAGETAYEQYF.

This chain links TRBV29-1 with TRBJ1-1; tentatively, D is TRBD1 (5 bases). The CDR3 loop spans 13 amino acids. Germline lookup yields CDR1 SQVTM and CDR2 ANQGSEA. Between the trimmed V and J ends, which lost 3 bases and 1 base, there was a span of 9 bases. In DNA, the CDR3 is TGCAGCGTTGAGAACGGACAGAACACTGAAGCTTTCTTT. Amino acid sequence: CSVENGQNTEAFF.

This chain links TRBV5-1 with TRBJ2-7, with TRBD1 matching 9 bases. Germline CDR1 is SGHRS and CDR2 is YFSETQ. CDR3 size: 14 residues. The J segment lost 4 bases and the V segment lost 1 base, leaving 3 bases of the junction unmatched. The CDR3 nucleotides are TGCGCCAGCAGCTTGACAGGGGGCGGGTACGAGCAGTACTTC. This gives the protein CASSLTGGGYEQYF.

This sequence joins TRBV9 and TRBJ2-1; D is uncertain. This CDR3 contains 13 residues. Germline CDR1 is SGDLS and CDR2 is YYNGEE. V lost 0 bases, J lost 4 bases, and 5 bases lay in between. CDR3 coding DNA: TGTGCCAGCAGCGTAGCGATTTACAATGAGCAGTTCTTC. This encodes CASSVAIYNEQFF. Together with reference TRBV9 and TRBJ2-1, the CDR3 gives the full variable domain: DSGVTQTPKHLITATGQRVTLRCSPRSGDLSVYWYQQSLDQGLQFLIQYYNGEERAKGNILERFSAQQFPDLHSELNLSSLELGDSALYFCASSVAIYNEQFFGPGTRLTVL.

This chain connects TRBV14 to TRBJ1-2; the match to TRBD1 covers 7 bases. J gave up 4 bases and V 1 base, and 6 bases lay outside the gene matches. This CDR3 spans 15 amino acids. Germline assignment: CDR1 SGHDN and CDR2 FVKESK. In nucleotides, the CDR3 is TGTGCCAGCAGCCAAGGGACAGGAGGTTTCTATGGCTACACCTTC. Protein: CASSQGTGGFYGYTF.

The chain has TRBV6-5 and TRBJ2-5; 10 positions match TRBD2. The CDR3 is made up of 15 amino acids. J lost 4 bases, V lost 0 bases, and 2 bases had no gene match. CDR1 is MNHEY and CDR2 is SVGAGI in the germline V gene. The DNA for the CDR3 is TGTGCCAGCAGTTACTCAGCGGGGGGGCGAGAGACCCAGTACTTC. Its translation is CASSYSAGGRETQYF.

The chain employs TRBV28 and TRBJ2-3; either TRBD1 or TRBD2 may supply D (5 bases each). CDR1 and CDR2 (germline): MDHEN, SYDVKM. CDR3 length equals 17 residues. V was pared by 7 bases and J by 4 bases, with 24 bases between. CDR3 DNA: TGTGCCAGCAAGGGGACCATTTCGAACATACAGTCAGATACGCAGTATTTT. Its protein is CASKGTISNIQSDTQYF.

On this clone: One junction end disagrees with the germline gene, perhaps due to a read error. The chain uses TRBV7-4 and TRBJ2-6; D is unresolved. Germline V lookup: CDR1 SGHVT, CDR2 SQSDAQ. The CDR3 runs 19 residues. The CDR3 loop is CASSQAGFSPQGRANVLTF. The CDR3 nucleotides are TGTGCCAGCAGCCAAGCCGGGTTCAGCCCACAAGGTCGGGCCAACGTCCTCACTTTC.

The genes are TRBV9 and TRBJ1-1; D gene unclear. Per the germline V gene, CDR1 is SGDLS and CDR2 is YYNGEE. V lost 3 bases and J lost 5, with 14 bases in between. The CDR3 runs to 14 residues. Here the CDR3 reads CASSEGEGGTEAFF. Here the CDR3 DNA reads TGTGCCAGCAGCGAGGGAGAGGGTGGAACTGAAGCTTTCTTT.

The chain is built from TRBV7-9 and TRBJ1-2; 10 bases map to TRBD1. Germline CDR1 SEHNR, CDR2 FQNEAQ (reference sequence). CDR3 length equals 12 residues. V dropped 10 bases and J dropped 5; count of bases not matched to a gene: 4. CDR3 amino acids: CAITGQGYGYTF. CDR3 sequence (DNA): TGTGCCATAACGGGACAGGGGTATGGCTACACCTTC.